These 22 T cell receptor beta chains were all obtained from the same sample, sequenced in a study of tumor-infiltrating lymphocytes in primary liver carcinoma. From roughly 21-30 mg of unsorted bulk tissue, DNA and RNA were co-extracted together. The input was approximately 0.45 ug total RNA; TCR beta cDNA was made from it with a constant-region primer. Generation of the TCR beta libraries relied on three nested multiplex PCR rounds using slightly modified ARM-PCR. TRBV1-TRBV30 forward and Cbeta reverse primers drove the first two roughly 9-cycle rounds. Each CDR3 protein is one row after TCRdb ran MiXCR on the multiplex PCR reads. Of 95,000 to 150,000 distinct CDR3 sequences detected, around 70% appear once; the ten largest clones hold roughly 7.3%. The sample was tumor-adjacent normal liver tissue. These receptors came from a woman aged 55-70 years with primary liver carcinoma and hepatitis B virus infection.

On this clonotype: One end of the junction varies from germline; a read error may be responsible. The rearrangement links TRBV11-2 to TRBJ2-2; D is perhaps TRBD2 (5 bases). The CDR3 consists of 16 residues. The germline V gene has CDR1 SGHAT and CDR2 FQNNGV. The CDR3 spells CAGSDGRNTNTGELFF. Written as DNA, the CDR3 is TGTGCCGGCAGTGACGGACGCAACACGAACACCGGGGAGTTGTTTTTT. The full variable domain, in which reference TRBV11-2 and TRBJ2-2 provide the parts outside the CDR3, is EAGVAQSPRYKIIEKRQSVAFWCNPISGHATLYWYQQILGQGPKLLIQFQNNGVVDDSQLPKDRFSAERLKGVDSTLKIQPAKLEDSAVYLCAGSDGRNTNTGELFFGEGSRLTVL.

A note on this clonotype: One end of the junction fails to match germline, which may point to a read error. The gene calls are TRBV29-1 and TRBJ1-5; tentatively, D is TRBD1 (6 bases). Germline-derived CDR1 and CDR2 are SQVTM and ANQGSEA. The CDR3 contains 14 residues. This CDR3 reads CSVATETGNQPQHF. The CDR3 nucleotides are TGCAGCGTTGCGACCGAGACAGGTAATCAACCCCAGCATTTT.

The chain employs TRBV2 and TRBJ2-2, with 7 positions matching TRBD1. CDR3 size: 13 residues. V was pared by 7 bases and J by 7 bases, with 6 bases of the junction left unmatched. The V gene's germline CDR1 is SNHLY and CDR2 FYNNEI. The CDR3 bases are TGTGCCAGCAATTACAGGGGTGGCGGGGAGCTGTTTTTT. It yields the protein CASNYRGGGELFF.

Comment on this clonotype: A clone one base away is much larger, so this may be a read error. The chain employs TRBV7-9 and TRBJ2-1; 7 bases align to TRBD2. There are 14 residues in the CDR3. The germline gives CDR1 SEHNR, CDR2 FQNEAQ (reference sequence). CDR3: CACSLPALANEQFF. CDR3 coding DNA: TGTGCCTGCAGCTTACCGGCACTAGCGAATGAGCAGTTCTTC.

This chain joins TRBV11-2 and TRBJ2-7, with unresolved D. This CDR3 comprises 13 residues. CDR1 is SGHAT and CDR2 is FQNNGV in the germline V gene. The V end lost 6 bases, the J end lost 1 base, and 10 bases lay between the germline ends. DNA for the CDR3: TGTGCCAGCAGGGACGGACCTTCCTACGAGCAGTACTTC. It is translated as CASRDGPSYEQYF.

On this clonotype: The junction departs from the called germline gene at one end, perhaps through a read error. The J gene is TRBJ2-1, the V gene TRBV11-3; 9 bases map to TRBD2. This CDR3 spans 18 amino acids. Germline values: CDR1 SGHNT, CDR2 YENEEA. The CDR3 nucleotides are TGTACCAGCAGTTTAGGTCAAGGCGGGAGGGCCGGCTTCAATGAGCAGTTCTTC. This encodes CTSSLGQGGRAGFNEQFF.

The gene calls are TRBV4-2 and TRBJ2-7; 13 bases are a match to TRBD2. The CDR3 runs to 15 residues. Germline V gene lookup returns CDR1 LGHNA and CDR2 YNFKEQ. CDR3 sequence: CGSSLGLAGAYEQYF. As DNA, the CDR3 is TGTGGCAGTAGCCTTGGACTAGCGGGAGCCTACGAGCAGTACTTC.

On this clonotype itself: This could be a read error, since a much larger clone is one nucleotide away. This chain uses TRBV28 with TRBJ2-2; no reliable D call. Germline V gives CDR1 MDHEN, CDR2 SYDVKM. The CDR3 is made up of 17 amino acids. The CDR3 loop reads CSSRVYRVSPNTGELFF. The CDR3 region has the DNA TGTTCCAGCAGAGTTTATCGGGTGTCACCGAACACCGGGGAGCTGTTTTTT.

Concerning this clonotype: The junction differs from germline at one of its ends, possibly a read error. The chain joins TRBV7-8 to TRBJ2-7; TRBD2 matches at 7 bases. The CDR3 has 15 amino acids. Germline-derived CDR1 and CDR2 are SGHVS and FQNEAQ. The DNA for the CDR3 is TGTGCCAGCATCCCGGGGGGTTTCCTCTCCTACGGGCAGTATTTC. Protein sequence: CASIPGGFLSYGQYF.

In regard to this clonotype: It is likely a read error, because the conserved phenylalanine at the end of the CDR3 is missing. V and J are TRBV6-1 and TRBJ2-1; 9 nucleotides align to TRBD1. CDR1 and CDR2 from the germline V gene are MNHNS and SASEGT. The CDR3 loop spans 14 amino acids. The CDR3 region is CAGSEGTGYNEQFL. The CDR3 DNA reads TGTGCCGGCAGTGAAGGGACAGGGTACAATGAGCAGTTCTTA.

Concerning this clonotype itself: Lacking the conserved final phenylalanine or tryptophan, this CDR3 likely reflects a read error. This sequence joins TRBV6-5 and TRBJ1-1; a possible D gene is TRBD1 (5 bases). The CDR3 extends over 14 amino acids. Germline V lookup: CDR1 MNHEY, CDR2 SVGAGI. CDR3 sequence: CARSYGARRTEAFL. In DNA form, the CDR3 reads TGTGCCAGAAGTTACGGGGCTAGGAGGACTGAAGCTTTCCTT.

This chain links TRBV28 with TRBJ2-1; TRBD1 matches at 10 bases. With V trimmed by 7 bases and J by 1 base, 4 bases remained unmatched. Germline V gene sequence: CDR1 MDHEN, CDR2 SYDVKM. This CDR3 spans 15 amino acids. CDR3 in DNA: TGTGCCAGCATTCGACAGGGGGCGTCCTACAATGAGCAGTTCTTC. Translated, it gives CASIRQGASYNEQFF.

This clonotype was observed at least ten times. As DNA, the CDR3 is TGTGCCAGCAGTTTGGTGGGGGCGGTTGAAGCTTTCTTT. Protein sequence: CASSLVGAVEAFF. This rearrangement joins TRBV28 to TRBJ1-1; possible D gene TRBD1, 6 bases. The germline V gene encodes CDR1 MDHEN and CDR2 SYDVKM. Trimming took off 3 bases at V and 7 bases at J, with 12 bases between the two ends. The CDR3 spans 13 residues.

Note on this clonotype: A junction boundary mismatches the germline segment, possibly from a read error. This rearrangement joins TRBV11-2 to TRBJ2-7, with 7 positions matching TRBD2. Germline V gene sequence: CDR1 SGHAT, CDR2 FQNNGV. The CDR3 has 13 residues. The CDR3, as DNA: TGTGCCTGCGGCTTAAGGGGAGGGTACGAGCAGTGCTTC. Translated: CACGLRGGYEQCF. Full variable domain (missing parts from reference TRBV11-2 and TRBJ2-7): EAGVAQSPRYKIIEKRQSVAFWCNPISGHATLYWYQQILGQGPKLLIQFQNNGVVDDSQLPKDRFSAERLKGVDSTLKIQPAKLEDSAVYLCACGLRGGYEQCFGPGTRLTVT.

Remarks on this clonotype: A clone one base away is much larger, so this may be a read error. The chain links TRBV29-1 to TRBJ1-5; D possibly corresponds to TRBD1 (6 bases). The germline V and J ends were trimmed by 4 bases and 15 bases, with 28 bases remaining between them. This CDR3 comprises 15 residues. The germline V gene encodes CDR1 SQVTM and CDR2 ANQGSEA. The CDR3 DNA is TGCAGCGTTGTCTTCCCAGGGGCACGCAATCAGTCCCCGCATTTT. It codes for CSVVFPGARNQSPHF. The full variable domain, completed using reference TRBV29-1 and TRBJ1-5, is SAVISQKPSRDICQRGTSLTIQCQVDSQVTMMFWYRQQPGQSLTLIATANQGSEATYESGFVIDKFPISRPNLTFSTLTVSNMSPEDSSIYLCSVVFPGARNQSPHFGDGTRLSIL.

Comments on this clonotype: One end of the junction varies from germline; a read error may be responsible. The CDR3 DNA follows: TGTGCCAGCAGCTCGGGAGTGGCCAAAAACATTCAATACTTC. Its translation: CASSSGVAKNIQYF. This chain connects TRBV7-9 to TRBJ2-4; the D gene is possibly TRBD2 (6 bases). The CDR3 totals 14 residues. Germline CDR1 is SEHNR and CDR2 is FQNEAQ (reference sequence).

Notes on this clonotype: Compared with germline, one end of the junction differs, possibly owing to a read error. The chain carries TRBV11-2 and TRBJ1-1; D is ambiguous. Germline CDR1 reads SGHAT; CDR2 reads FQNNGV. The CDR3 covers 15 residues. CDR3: CVSSSSERRVTEAFF. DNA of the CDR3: TGTGTCAGCAGCTCATCTGAGAGGCGGGTGACTGAAGCTTTCTTT.

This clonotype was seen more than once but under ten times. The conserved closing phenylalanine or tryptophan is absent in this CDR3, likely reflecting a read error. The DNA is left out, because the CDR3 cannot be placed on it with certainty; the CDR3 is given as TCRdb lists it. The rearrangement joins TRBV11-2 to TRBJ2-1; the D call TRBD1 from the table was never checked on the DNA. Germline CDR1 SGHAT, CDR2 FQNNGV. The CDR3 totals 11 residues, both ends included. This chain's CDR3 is CASSPGGEQFL.

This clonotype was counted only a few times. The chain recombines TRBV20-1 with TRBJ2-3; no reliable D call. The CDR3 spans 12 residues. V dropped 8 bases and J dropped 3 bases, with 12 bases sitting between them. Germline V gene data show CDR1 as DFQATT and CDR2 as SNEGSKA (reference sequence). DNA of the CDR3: TGCAGTAGGCTTTATGTAACAGATACGCAGTATTTT. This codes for CSRLYVTDTQYF.

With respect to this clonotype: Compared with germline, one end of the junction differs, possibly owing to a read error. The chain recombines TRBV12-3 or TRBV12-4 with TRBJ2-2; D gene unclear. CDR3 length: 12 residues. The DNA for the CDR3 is TGCGCCATCTTCACCGGCACCGGGGAGCTGTTTTTT. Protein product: CAIFTGTGELFF.

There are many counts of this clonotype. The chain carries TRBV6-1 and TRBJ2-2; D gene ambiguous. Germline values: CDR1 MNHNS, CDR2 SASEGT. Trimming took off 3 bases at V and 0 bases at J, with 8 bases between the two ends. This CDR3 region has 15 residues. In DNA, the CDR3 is TGTGCCAGCAGTGAGCACTCCGCGAACACCGGGGAGCTGTTTTTT. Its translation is CASSEHSANTGELFF.

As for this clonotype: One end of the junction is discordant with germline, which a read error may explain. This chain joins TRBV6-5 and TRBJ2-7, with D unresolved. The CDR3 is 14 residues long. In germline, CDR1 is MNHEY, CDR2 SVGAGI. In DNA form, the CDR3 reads TGTCCCAGCAGTACCACTCCCACCTCCTATGAGCAGTACTTC. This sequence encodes CPSSTTPTSYEQYF.